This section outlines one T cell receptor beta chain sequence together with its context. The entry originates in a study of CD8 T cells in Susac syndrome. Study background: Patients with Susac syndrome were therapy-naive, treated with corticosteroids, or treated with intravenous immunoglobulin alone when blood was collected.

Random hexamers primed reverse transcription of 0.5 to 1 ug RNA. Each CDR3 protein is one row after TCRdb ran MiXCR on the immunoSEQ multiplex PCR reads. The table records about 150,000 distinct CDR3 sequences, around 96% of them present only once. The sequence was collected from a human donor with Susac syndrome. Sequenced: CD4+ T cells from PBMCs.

The CDR3 DNA sequence: TGTGCCAGCAGTAAGGACGAGAACACTGAAGCTTTCTTT. It translates to CASSKDENTEAFF. The rearrangement links TRBV2 to TRBJ1-1; D is ambiguous. V gave up 5 bases and J gave up 1 base, with 8 bases separating them. Germline CDR1 is SNHLY and CDR2 is FYNNEI. This CDR3 is 13 amino acids long. Drawing the rest from reference TRBV2 and TRBJ1-1, the complete variable domain is EPEVTQTPSHQVTQMGQEVILRCVPISNHLYFYWYRQILGQKVEFLVSFYNNEISEKSEIFDDQFSVERPDGSNFTLKIRSTKLEDSAMYFCASSKDENTEAFFGQGTRLTVV.